The present entry profiles one T cell receptor beta chain with its context. As yet, its antigen is unknown. This sample is part of a study of human T cells and chemical hapten exposure. The study's findings and limits: The formation of large CDR3 similarity clusters by expanded TCRs significantly exceeded that of controls. As the donors had alopecia, their immune response may differ from healthy people's.

TCRdb passed the RACE reads through MiXCR, listing each CDR3 protein once. The table records under 400,000 distinct CDR3 sequences, roughly 5.3% of them present only once. Time point in this sample: pre-sensitization, week 0. Treatment of the sample: therapeutic diphenylcyclopropenone sensitization with weekly scalp DPC. Here the sequenced sample was whole blood, taken in connection with sensitization to the hapten diphenylcyclopropenone (DPC). The receptor was derived from a woman in her forties or fifties with alopecia areata. Some clones in this sample may be carry-over from other donors' samples.

The CDR3 DNA is TGCGCCAGCAGCCCACAGGGGGTGGGGTCCTATAATTCACCCCTCCACTTT. Translating it yields CASSPQGVGSYNSPLHF. This chain links TRBV5-1 with TRBJ1-6, with 8 bases matching TRBD1. CDR1 and CDR2 from the germline V gene are SGHRS and YFSETQ. V was pared by 4 bases and J by 1 base, with 7 bases of the junction left unmatched. This CDR3 contains 17 residues.